These 31 T cell receptor beta chains share one sample of origin, sequenced in a study of cytomegalovirus exposure and HLA in healthy donors. Researchers ran the PCR with 60 Vbeta and 13 Jbeta primers. Clones were sequenced by immunoSEQ multiplex PCR, and TCRdb holds only the in-frame ones, with some missing. The sample includes 110,000 or so clones, 74% of them seen just once. Sequencing was done on a sample of PBMCs. Receptor source: a woman aged 40-49 years in good health and CMV-seropositive.

The chain carries TRBV9 and TRBJ2-1, with TRBD2 identical over 11 bases. The CDR3 extends over 15 amino acids. J lost 9 bases, V lost 2 bases, and 7 bases had no gene match. Germline V gene lookup returns CDR1 SGDLS and CDR2 YYNGEE. In DNA, the CDR3 is TGTGCCAGCAGCGTTAGCGGGAGGGCCGAGGGTGAGCAGTTCTTC. Protein: CASSVSGRAEGEQFF.

The rearrangement uses TRBV2 and TRBJ1-1; 8 bases align to TRBD1. The CDR3 runs to 14 residues. From germline, CDR1 is SNHLY and CDR2 FYNNEI. J was trimmed by 1 base and V by 7 bases; bases with no gene match: 5. CDR3 bases: TGTGCCAGCACATCACAGGGGGAGAACACTGAAGCTTTCTTT. It specifies CASTSQGENTEAFF.

This clone was observed a single time. The rearrangement links TRBV7-9 to TRBJ1-5; D unresolved. Germline V gives CDR1 SEHNR, CDR2 FQNEAQ (reference sequence). V shed 3 bases and J shed 3 bases, with 3 bases lying between them. CDR3 length: 12 amino acids. The CDR3 spells CASSFNNQPQHF. The CDR3 DNA is TGTGCCAGCAGCTTCAACAATCAGCCCCAGCATTTT.

This chain uses TRBV6-1 with TRBJ2-1; 11 nucleotides agree with TRBD2. CDR1 MNHNS and CDR2 SASEGT come from the germline V gene. The junction had 7 bases not matched to a gene; V was cut back by 8 bases and J by 4 bases. The CDR3 has 15 amino acids. DNA of the CDR3: TGTGCCAGCCGGGTGGGACTAGCGGATTACAATGAGCAGTTCTTC. Protein: CASRVGLADYNEQFF.

V is TRBV9 and J is TRBJ1-4; D is unresolved. Trimming stripped 4 bases from V and 3 bases from J, with 10 bases between. CDR1 is SGDLS, CDR2 YYNGEE, per germline. The CDR3 totals 14 residues. In nucleotides, the CDR3 is TGTGCCAGCAGCCCCCAGAGGGCTAATGAAAAACTGTTTTTT. The encoded protein is CASSPQRANEKLFF.

This clone was counted only a few times. V is TRBV2 and J is TRBJ1-2; the match to TRBD1 covers 10 bases. This CDR3 spans 14 amino acids. Looked up from germline, CDR1 is SNHLY and CDR2 is FYNNEI. Trimming removed 4 bases from V and 4 bases from J; junction bases left unmatched: 3. The CDR3 DNA follows: TGTGCCAGCAGTGCCCGGGACAGGGGCTATGGCTACACCTTC. This encodes CASSARDRGYGYTF.

This clone was seen a few times. CDR3 loop: CASSLTGLAGGQDTQYF. Written as DNA, the CDR3 is TGTGCCAGCAGCCTGACGGGACTAGCGGGGGGGCAAGATACGCAGTATTTT. The gene calls are TRBV9 and TRBJ2-3, with 16 bases lining up with TRBD2. CDR3 size: 17 residues. Germline trimming cut 4 bases from V and 5 bases from J; bases unmatched to any gene: 7. The V gene's germline CDR1 is SGDLS and CDR2 YYNGEE.

CDR3 in amino acids: CASSLSAGGNYGYTF. The CDR3 coding sequence is TGTGCCAGCAGTTTAAGCGCAGGGGGTAACTATGGCTACACCTTC. The V call is TRBV28, the J call TRBJ1-2; 7 bases fit TRBD1. With V trimmed by 2 bases and J by 1 base, 4 bases remained unmatched. Germline V CDR1 and CDR2: MDHEN, SYDVKM. The CDR3 consists of 15 residues.

This clone was observed a handful of times. The chain uses TRBV1 and TRBJ2-7; the table calls TRBD2, which could not be checked here. TRBV1 is termed a pseudogene. The CDR3 is made up of 15 amino acids. CDR3 in amino acids: CTSSQVSGSSYEQYF. CDR3 DNA: TGCACCAGCAGCCAAGTTTCCGGGAGTTCCTACGAGCAGTACTTC.

V is TRBV18 and J is TRBJ2-7, with 8 bases fitting TRBD1. The CDR3 is 14 residues long. The germline CDR1 and CDR2 sequences are KGHSH and LQKENI. V shed 2 bases and J 5 bases; nucleotides not matched to a gene: 5. The CDR3 protein is CASSPIGQGDEQYF. The CDR3 DNA reads as TGTGCCAGCTCACCAATCGGACAGGGTGACGAGCAGTACTTC.

The rearrangement links TRBV7-6 to TRBJ2-3, with D possibly being TRBD2 (6 bases). CDR3 length: 14 amino acids. V lost 5 bases and J lost 1, with 10 bases in between. Germline V gives CDR1 SGHVS, CDR2 FNYEAQ. For the CDR3, the DNA is TGTGCCAGCAGCCCCGGAGGGCGCACAGATACGCAGTATTTT. As protein: CASSPGGRTDTQYF.

The chain joins TRBV28 to TRBJ1-2, with TRBD1 matching over 7 bases. J lost 6 bases, V lost 3 bases, and 4 bases had no gene match. This CDR3 spans 13 amino acids. Looked up from germline, CDR1 is MDHEN and CDR2 is SYDVKM. The CDR3 sequence: CASSFPTGNGYTF. DNA for the CDR3: TGTGCCAGCAGTTTTCCGACAGGGAATGGCTACACCTTC.

This chain connects TRBV28 to TRBJ1-4; 7 nucleotides line up with TRBD1. V gave up 5 bases and J gave up 0 bases; unmatched junction bases: 9. Per germline, CDR1 MDHEN and CDR2 SYDVKM. This CDR3 spans 17 amino acids. The CDR3 is CASSLVRRGPTNEKLFF. In nucleotides, the CDR3 is TGTGCCAGCAGTCTCGTAAGAAGGGGGCCAACTAATGAAAAACTGTTTTTT. The variable domain in full, completed from reference TRBV28 and TRBJ1-4, reads DVKVTQSSRYLVKRTGEKVFLECVQDMDHENMFWYRQDPGLGLRLIYFSYDVKMKEKGDIPEGYSVSREKKERFSLILESASTNQTSMYLCASSLVRRGPTNEKLFFGSGTQLSVL.

The rearrangement links TRBV4-1 to TRBJ2-5; D may be TRBD1 (6 bases). The length of the CDR3 is 17 residues. V dropped 1 base and J dropped 5 bases, with 20 bases sitting between them. Germline CDR1 MGHRA, CDR2 YSYEKL. The DNA for the CDR3 is TGCGCCAGCAGCCAAGTAGGAGTACAGTGGGGGCGCGAGACCCAGTACTTC. Translating gives CASSQVGVQWGRETQYF.

This clone was observed a handful of times. The chain joins TRBV4-1 to TRBJ1-2; D perhaps matches TRBD1 (6 bases). This CDR3 has 12 amino acids. The V end lost 5 bases, the J end lost 5 bases, and 9 bases lay between the germline ends. The germline CDR1 and CDR2 sequences are MGHRA and YSYEKL. The chain's CDR3 is CASSTDRYGYTF. DNA of the CDR3: TGCGCCAGCAGCACCGACAGGTATGGCTACACCTTC.

This clone was counted only a few times. The chain carries TRBV7-2 and TRBJ2-7; TRBD2 matches at 8 bases. Germline-derived CDR1 and CDR2 are SGHTA and FQGNSA. The junction had 3 bases not matched to a gene; V was cut back by 5 bases and J by 0 bases. The CDR3 is 14 residues long. The CDR3 nucleotides are TGTGCCAGCAGCCTTAGCGGGGCCTCCTACGAGCAGTACTTC. Its translation: CASSLSGASYEQYF.

The chain has TRBV5-1 and TRBJ2-1, with D tentatively TRBD1 (6 bases). CDR3 length equals 15 residues. V lost 0 bases, J lost 9 bases, and 16 bases lay in between. Looked up from germline, CDR1 is SGHRS and CDR2 is YFSETQ. The CDR3 protein is CASSLDGTSVGEQFF. The CDR3 bases are TGCGCCAGCAGCTTGGACGGGACAAGTGTCGGTGAGCAGTTCTTC.

The chain employs TRBV30 and TRBJ2-5; the match to TRBD1 covers 9 bases. The DNA end is more similar to TRBJ2-7, so the J call may be wrong. CDR1 is GTSNPN, CDR2 SVGIG, per germline (reference sequence). The CDR3 covers 18 residues. As DNA, the CDR3 is TGTGCCTGGAGTGTACCACCGGGGACAGGGATGGACATTGACGAGCAGTACTTC. Its translation: CAWSVPPGTGMDIDEQYF.

The chain couples TRBV7-2 to TRBJ2-5, with TRBD1 matching over 11 bases. This CDR3 is built from 16 residues. CDR1 is SGHTA and CDR2 is FQGNSA in the germline V gene. V was clipped by 5 bases and J by 2 bases; unmatched bases: 7. The CDR3 bases are TGTGCCAGCAGCCGAATCGGGACAGGGGGTCAAGAGACCCAGTACTTC. It codes for CASSRIGTGGQETQYF. The full variable domain, its missing parts supplied by reference TRBV7-2 and TRBJ2-5, is GAGVSQSPSNKVTEKGKDVELRCDPISGHTALYWYRQSLGQGLEFLIYFQGNSAPDKSGLPSDRFSAERTGGSVSTLTIQRTQQEDSAVYLCASSRIGTGGQETQYFGPGTRLLVL.

This chain joins TRBV7-8 and TRBJ2-3, with 12 nucleotides matching TRBD2. CDR3 length equals 17 residues. Germline CDR1 SGHVS, CDR2 FQNEAQ. Trimming cost V 5 bases and J 2 bases; bases outside gene matches: 8. Here the CDR3 reads CASSTQTSGSDTDTQYF. The DNA of the CDR3 is TGTGCCAGCAGCACCCAGACTAGCGGGAGCGACACAGATACGCAGTATTTT.

To note about this clone: One junction end does not reproduce the germline sequence, and a read error may be involved. V is TRBV6-6 and J is TRBJ1-2, with D maybe TRBD1 (6 bases). Germline V gene sequence: CDR1 MNHNY, CDR2 SVGAGI (reference sequence). This CDR3 contains 13 residues. The DNA of the CDR3 is TGTGCCAGCAGTTACTCGAGGGACACTGGCCACACCTTC. This codes for CASSYSRDTGHTF.

The chain uses TRBV7-9 and TRBJ2-1; 10 bases agree with TRBD1. The CDR3 sequence is 17 residues long. Trimming took 2 bases from V and 2 from J; bases not matched to a gene: 6. CDR1 and CDR2 from the germline V gene are SEHNR and FQNEAQ (reference sequence). The CDR3 here is CASSLPPGTGAYNEQFF. The CDR3 bases are TGTGCCAGCAGCTTACCTCCCGGGACAGGGGCCTACAATGAGCAGTTCTTC. Drawing the rest from reference TRBV7-9 and TRBJ2-1, the complete variable domain is DTGVSQNPRHKITKRGQNVTFRCDPISEHNRLYWYRQTLGQGPEFLTYFQNEAQLEKSRLLSDRFSAERPKGSFSTLEIQRTEQGDSAMYLCASSLPPGTGAYNEQFFGPGTRLTVL.

This clone turned up a few times. The V call is TRBV19, the J call TRBJ1-4, with D hard to call. The germline CDR1 and CDR2 sequences are LNHDA and SQIVND (reference sequence). V gave up 3 bases and J gave up 0 bases, with 5 bases separating them. This CDR3 contains 14 residues. This CDR3 reads CASSMGATNEKLFF. CDR3 bases: TGTGCCAGTAGTATGGGAGCAACTAATGAAAAACTGTTTTTT.

This clone was picked up a small number of times. This chain uses TRBV7-6 with TRBJ1-2, with D perhaps TRBD1 (6 bases). The CDR3 is 15 residues long. V gave up 0 bases and J gave up 3 bases, with 11 bases separating them. Germline CDR1 and CDR2: SGHVS and FNYEAQ. CDR3 in DNA: TGTGCCAGCAGCTTAGCGTCCGGGACACACTATGGCTACACCTTC. This codes for CASSLASGTHYGYTF. Full variable domain (rest looked up from reference TRBV7-6 and TRBJ1-2): GAGVSQSPRYKVTKRGQDVALRCDPISGHVSLYWYRQALGQGPEFLTYFNYEAQQDKSGLPNDRFSAERPEGSISTLTIQRTEQRDSAMYRCASSLASGTHYGYTFGSGTRLTVV.

The chain carries TRBV7-8 and TRBJ2-1, with 11 bases that match TRBD2. V lost 5 bases to trimming and J lost 7 bases; unmatched junction nucleotides: 7. In germline, CDR1 is SGHVS, CDR2 FQNEAQ. This CDR3 contains 15 residues. The CDR3 nucleotides are TGTGCCAGCAGCCCGACTAGCGGGACTATGAATGAGCAGTTCTTC. Protein product: CASSPTSGTMNEQFF.

V usage is TRBV5-1 and J usage is TRBJ1-4; no firm D call. V lost 2 bases, J lost 6 bases, and 8 bases lay in between. Germline V CDR1 and CDR2: SGHRS, YFSETQ. CDR3 length: 13 residues. The CDR3 spells CASSFSVYEKLFF. CDR3 coding DNA: TGCGCCAGCAGCTTCTCCGTTTATGAAAAACTGTTTTTT.

This clone showed up just once. The chain employs TRBV18 and TRBJ1-2; the match to TRBD1 covers 7 bases. The CDR3 length is 16 residues. Germline assignment: CDR1 KGHSH and CDR2 LQKENI. J lost 2 bases, V lost 3 bases, and 9 bases had no gene match. CDR3 in DNA: TGTGCCAGCTCACCTTCTTCGGGACAGTACAACTATGGCTACACCTTC. Translated: CASSPSSGQYNYGYTF.

The chain recombines TRBV7-9 with TRBJ1-1; tentatively, D is TRBD1 (6 bases). Germline V gene sequence: CDR1 SEHNR, CDR2 FQNEAQ (reference sequence). This CDR3 is built from 15 residues. Trimming removed 5 bases from V and 6 bases from J, with 19 bases in between. DNA for the CDR3: TGTGCCAGCAGCGAGACACAGGGCGATCCCGCTGAAGCTTTCTTT. Translating gives CASSETQGDPAEAFF.

The V gene is TRBV10-3, the J gene TRBJ2-7; TRBD2 aligns across 8 bases. This CDR3 has 13 amino acids. V trimming: 4 bases; J trimming: 3 bases; junction bases outside the gene matches: 2. Germline V gene data show CDR1 as ENHRY and CDR2 as SYGVKD. CDR3 residues: CAISGAGGYEQYF. The CDR3 nucleotides read TGTGCCATCAGTGGGGCGGGGGGCTACGAGCAGTACTTC.

The chain recombines TRBV19 with TRBJ1-5, with D possibly matching TRBD1 (5 bases). V lost 5 bases and J lost 4, with 15 bases in between. Germline-derived CDR1 and CDR2 are LNHDA and SQIVND (reference sequence). The CDR3 is 15 residues long. CDR3 loop: CASSFTTVGNQPQHF. CDR3 nucleotide sequence: TGTGCCAGTAGTTTTACGACAGTAGGGAATCAGCCCCAGCATTTT. The full variable domain, in which reference TRBV19 and TRBJ1-5 provide the parts outside the CDR3, is DGGITQSPKYLFRKEGQNVTLSCEQNLNHDAMYWYRQDPGQGLRLIYYSQIVNDFQKGDIAEGYSVSREKKESFPLTVTSAQKNPTAFYLCASSFTTVGNQPQHFGDGTRLSIL.

Notes on this clone: This same CDR3 is encoded by further DNA sequences in the sample. V and J are TRBV5-4 and TRBJ2-5, with 9 positions matching TRBD2. The J segment lost 4 bases and the V segment lost 5 bases, leaving 12 bases of the junction unmatched. Per the germline V gene, CDR1 is SGHNT and CDR2 is YYREEE (reference sequence). The CDR3 sequence is 16 residues long. The CDR3 bases are TGTGCCAGCAGTCCGGGAGGGGCGGGAGGGGGAGAGACCCAGTACTTC. It yields the protein CASSPGGAGGGETQYF.